The 14 T cell receptor beta chains below all came from one sample that was sequenced in a study of cytomegalovirus exposure and HLA in healthy donors. The PCR employed 60 Vbeta primers together with 13 Jbeta primers. TCRdb's table, derived via immunoSEQ multiplex PCR, lists solely in-frame clones and lacks some. The data hold 200,000 to 300,000 clones, with roughly 85% observed a single time. The sequencing input was PBMCs. The receptors stem from a girl aged 2-10 years in good health and CMV-seronegative.

This chain links TRBV2 with TRBJ1-2, with a weak D call TRBD1 (6 bases). Germline assignment: CDR1 SNHLY and CDR2 FYNNEI. The CDR3 has 12 amino acids. Trimming took 6 bases from V and 7 from J, leaving 12 bases between them. The CDR3 here is CASRGGGSGYTF. The CDR3 DNA follows: TGTGCCAGCAGAGGGGGGGGGTCTGGCTACACCTTC.

This chain links TRBV5-1 with TRBJ2-3; D is unclear. Per germline, CDR1 SGHRS and CDR2 YFSETQ. Trimming pared 4 bases from V and 3 bases from J, leaving 3 bases between. There are 11 residues in the CDR3. The CDR3, as DNA: TGCGCCAGCAGCACAACAGATACGCAGTATTTT. As protein: CASSTTDTQYF.

The genes are TRBV6-1 and TRBJ2-1; no clear D gene. The CDR3 length is 14 residues. V lost 6 bases, J lost 5 bases, and 14 bases lay in between. The germline gives CDR1 MNHNS, CDR2 SASEGT. In nucleotides, the CDR3 is TGTGCCAGCAGGCCGGTCAACTTCAACAATGAGCAGTTCTTC. Protein sequence: CASRPVNFNNEQFF.

This clone was seen once. The rearrangement links TRBV4-2 to TRBJ1-4; D not resolved. The V gene's germline CDR1 is LGHNA and CDR2 YNFKEQ. Trimming left V 1 base short and J 5 bases short, with 11 bases between. The CDR3 is made up of 15 amino acids. Here the CDR3 DNA reads TGTGCCAGCAGCCAAGGAGGTGGTTCGAATGAAAAACTGTTTTTT. It encodes CASSQGGGSNEKLFF.

This clone was counted between two and nine times. In DNA form, the CDR3 reads TGTGCCAGTAGTATAGCGACTAGCGGGGCCTACGAGCAGTACTTC. This translates into CASSIATSGAYEQYF. The chain joins TRBV19 to TRBJ2-7, with 11 bases identical to TRBD2. This CDR3 is 15 amino acids long. V lost 1 base, J lost 2 bases, and 1 base stayed unmatched. From germline, CDR1 is LNHDA and CDR2 SQIVND (reference sequence).

The rearrangement uses TRBV9 and TRBJ2-1; 7 bases are shared with TRBD2. The CDR3 runs to 15 residues. Trimming at V came to 1 base and at J to 4 bases, leaving 5 bases not matched to a gene. Looked up from germline, CDR1 is SGDLS and CDR2 is YYNGEE. The CDR3 nucleotides read TGTGCCAGCAGCGTACGGGCGGGGGAGTACAATGAGCAGTTCTTC. Translation gives CASSVRAGEYNEQFF.

V usage is TRBV5-4 and J usage is TRBJ2-1; D is undetermined. V lost 0 bases, J lost 5 bases, and 12 bases lay in between. Germline lookup yields CDR1 SGHNT and CDR2 YYREEE (reference sequence). This CDR3 has 15 amino acids. This CDR3 reads CASSLGLVEHNEQFF. The CDR3 region has the DNA TGTGCCAGCAGCTTGGGGCTAGTCGAACACAATGAGCAGTTCTTC.

The chain links TRBV5-1 to TRBJ1-2; the D is unclear. The V end lost 0 bases, the J end lost 8 bases, and 17 bases lay between the germline ends. Germline CDR1 SGHRS, CDR2 YFSETQ. The length of the CDR3 is 15 residues. CDR3 DNA: TGCGCCAGCAGCTTGGATGATATCCTTTCAGGCGGCTACACCTTC. It yields the protein CASSLDDILSGGYTF.

The V and J genes are TRBV11-2 and TRBJ1-1; D gene unclear. The V gene's germline CDR1 is SGHAT and CDR2 FQNNGV. The CDR3 is 14 amino acids. The V and J ends lost 4 bases and 1 base respectively, with 10 bases between them. CDR3 loop: CASSSTDGNTEAFF. The CDR3 DNA is TGTGCCAGCAGCTCCACAGACGGGAACACTGAAGCTTTCTTT.

This clone was seen just once. The chain combines TRBV30 with TRBJ1-1; 11 bases match TRBD1. Germline loops: CDR1 GTSNPN, CDR2 SVGIG (reference sequence). With V trimmed by 3 bases and J by 4 bases, 4 bases remained unmatched. The CDR3 extends over 14 amino acids. CDR3 nucleotide sequence: TGTGCCTGGAGGGGACAGGGGGTCCTCACTGAAGCTTTCTTT. It codes for CAWRGQGVLTEAFF.

This clone was recorded once. The germline gene is not matched at one end of the junction; a read error may be the cause. The J gene is TRBJ1-3, the V gene TRBV5-4; D might be TRBD1 (6 bases). The CDR3 consists of 15 residues. Germline V gives CDR1 SGHNT, CDR2 YYREEE (reference sequence). CDR3 in DNA: TGTGCCAGCAGTTTGGACAGTGCCTGGGGAAACACCATATATTTT. Translation gives CASSLDSAWGNTIYF.

The chain carries TRBV11-2 and TRBJ2-1, with TRBD2 matching over 7 bases. There are 16 residues in the CDR3. V shed 5 bases and J 5 bases; nucleotides not matched to a gene: 12. Germline loops: CDR1 SGHAT, CDR2 FQNNGV. CDR3 protein: CASSREAGVRNNEQFF. CDR3 bases: TGTGCCAGCAGCCGGGAGGCGGGGGTAAGGAACAATGAGCAGTTCTTC. Based on the CDR3 plus reference TRBV11-2 and TRBJ2-1, the full variable domain is EAGVAQSPRYKIIEKRQSVAFWCNPISGHATLYWYQQILGQGPKLLIQFQNNGVVDDSQLPKDRFSAERLKGVDSTLKIQPAKLEDSAVYLCASSREAGVRNNEQFFGPGTRLTVL.

The CDR3 nucleotides are TGCGCCAGCAGCCAAGAATCTCGTGGCGGAGAAAATCAGCCCCAGCATTTT. It codes for CASSQESRGGENQPQHF. The gene calls are TRBV4-1 and TRBJ1-5; D not certain. The length of the CDR3 is 17 residues. Germline lookup yields CDR1 MGHRA and CDR2 YSYEKL. V dropped 0 bases and J dropped 4 bases, with 16 bases sitting between them.

The chain is built from TRBV15 and TRBJ1-1, with unresolved D. This CDR3 is built from 15 residues. Germline lookup yields CDR1 LNHNV and CDR2 YYDKDF (reference sequence). Trimming removed 0 bases from V and 1 base from J, with 9 bases in between. CDR3 nucleotides: TGTGCCACCAGCAGAGATCGGGCGGGGAACACTGAAGCTTTCTTT. It specifies CATSRDRAGNTEAFF.